A selection of T cell receptor beta chains follows, all from one sample in a study of T cells in tuberculosis. Assay: immunoSEQ multiplex PCR; the TCRdb copy retains only in-frame clones and omits some. The data contain about 28,000 clones, around 90% of them singletons. Sequencing used PBMCs. The receptor source for this set is a donor between 5 and 29 years old with latent tuberculosis or without tuberculosis infection. Each CDR3 is given with its conserved first and last residue. Fields, in order: clone size, V gene, J gene, CDR3 length, D gene, CDR3 protein, CDR3 DNA. The D gene is left open where the match is weak. Only some rows state a clone size, as once, few, many or a class for expanded clones.

>.|TRBV5-1|TRBJ2-2|16|TRBD1
CASSLAGTGGTGELFF
TGCGCCAGCAGCTTGGCCGGGACAGGGGGCACCGGGGAGCTGTTTTTT
>.|TRBV6-5|TRBJ1-2|13|.
CASSYDTNYGYTF
TGTGCCAGCAGTTACGACACCAACTATGGCTACACCTTC
>.|TRBV6-6|TRBJ1-5|16|.
CASSYSISLGGQPQHF
TGTGCCAGCAGTTACTCGATATCTCTCGGGGGTCAGCCCCAGCATTTT
>.|TRBV2|TRBJ2-1|14|TRBD1
CASSFDRGSNEQFF
TGTGCCAGCAGCTTTGACAGGGGGTCGAATGAGCAGTTCTTC
>.|TRBV28|TRBJ1-1|13|.
CASSSPTGPEAFF
TGTGCCAGCAGCTCTCCTACAGGGCCGGAAGCTTTCTTT
>.|TRBV7-8|TRBJ2-3|13|TRBD2
CASSTSSGDTQYF
TGTGCCAGCAGCACCTCTAGCGGGGATACGCAGTATTTT
>.|TRBV28|TRBJ1-5|15|TRBD1
CASSLPDRVGQPQHF
TGTGCCAGCAGTTTACCCGACAGGGTAGGGCAGCCCCAGCATTTT
>.|TRBV5-1|TRBJ1-6|14|TRBD1
CASSRTGESSPLHF
TGCGCCAGCAGCCGGACAGGGGAAAGTTCACCCCTCCACTTT
>.|TRBV6-5|TRBJ1-5|14|.
CATQSPGNNQPQHF
TGTGCCACTCAATCGCCGGGGAATAACCAGCCCCAGCATTTT
>.|TRBV5-1|TRBJ2-3|14|.
CASSSGLREDTQYF
TGCGCCAGCAGCTCCGGACTACGTGAAGATACGCAGTATTTT
>.|TRBV4-1|TRBJ2-7|15|TRBD2
CASSQGTSGGYEQYF
TGCGCCAGCAGCCAAGGGACTAGCGGGGGGTACGAGCAGTACTTC
>.|TRBV27|TRBJ2-4|16|.
CASSLQGKSAKNIQYF
TGTGCCAGCAGTTTACAGGGGAAGTCCGCCAAAAACATTCAGTACTTC
>.|TRBV20-1|TRBJ1-1|11|.
CSAMSSAEAFF
TGCAGTGCTATGAGTAGCGCTGAAGCTTTCTTT
>.|TRBV29-1|TRBJ1-1|11|.
CSVDGGTEAFF
TGCAGCGTTGACGGGGGGACTGAAGCTTTCTTT
>.|TRBV7-6|TRBJ2-5|17|TRBD2
CASSLVSLTSGGETQYF
TGTGCCAGCAGCTTAGTATCCCTGACTAGCGGGGGAGAGACCCAGTACTTC
>.|TRBV4-1|TRBJ2-2|18|TRBD2
CASTYLGLDQSRAGELFF
TGCGCCAGCACGTATTTGGGACTAGACCAGAGTCGAGCCGGGGAGCTGTTTTTT
>.|TRBV4-1|TRBJ2-1|13|.
CASSRGGNNEQFF
TGCGCCAGCAGCCGCGGGGGCAACAATGAGCAGTTCTTC
>.|TRBV6-4|TRBJ2-1|15|TRBD2
CASSSLAGAYNEQFF
TGTGCCAGCTCCTCGCTAGCGGGGGCCTACAATGAGCAGTTCTTC
>few|TRBV5-8|TRBJ1-4|16|TRBD1
CASSLAKGGMSEKLFF
TGTGCCAGCAGCTTGGCCAAAGGGGGCATGAGTGAAAAACTGTTTTTT
>.|TRBV25-1|TRBJ1-6|14|.
CASSRTGENSPLHF
TGTGCCAGCAGTAGGACGGGAGAAAATTCACCCCTCCACTTT
>.|TRBV10-3|TRBJ1-2|15|.
CAISESAGSGYGYTF
TGTGCCATCAGTGAGTCCGCGGGGAGCGGGTATGGCTACACCTTC
>.|TRBV5-1|TRBJ2-4|16|TRBD2
CASSWTSGGPGNIQYF
TGCGCCAGCAGCTGGACTAGCGGGGGGCCCGGAAACATTCAGTACTTC
>.|TRBV27|TRBJ2-3|14|.
CASSLDRLEGTQYF
TGTGCCAGCAGTTTGGACCGATTGGAGGGTACGCAGTATTTT
>.|TRBV19|TRBJ2-3|14|TRBD2
CASRLASGGDTQYF
TGTGCCAGTCGGCTAGCTAGCGGGGGAGATACGCAGTATTTT
>.|TRBV7-9|TRBJ2-7|17|TRBD2
CASSLAPQTSGGYEQYF
TGTGCCAGCAGCTTAGCGCCCCAGACTAGCGGGGGATACGAGCAGTACTTC
>.|TRBV7-2|TRBJ1-2|13|.
CASSLDSDYGYTF
TGTGCCAGCAGCTTAGACTCGGACTATGGCTACACCTTC
>once|TRBV10-3|TRBJ2-3|15|TRBD2
CAISYGGGPTDTQYF
TGTGCCATCAGTTACGGCGGGGGACCCACAGATACGCAGTATTTT
>.|TRBV18|TRBJ1-5|15|.
CASSPGGGLNQPQHF
TGTGCCAGCTCACCGGGAGGGGGGCTCAATCAGCCCCAGCATTTT
>.|TRBV7-2|TRBJ2-3|14|.
CATSRGGGSTTQYF
TGTGCCACCTCCCGTGGGGGGGGCTCCACGACGCAGTATTTT
>.|TRBV5-4|TRBJ2-5|14|TRBD1
CASSLQGAEETQYF
TGTGCCAGCAGCTTGCAGGGGGCAGAGGAGACCCAGTACTTC
>.|TRBV7-2|TRBJ2-1|12|.
CASSLTRNEQFF
TGTGCCAGCAGCCTGACTAGGAATGAGCAGTTCTTC
>.|TRBV2|TRBJ2-7|14|TRBD1
CASSETGTSYEQYF
TGTGCCAGCAGTGAGACAGGGACCTCCTACGAGCAGTACTTC
>.|TRBV5-1|TRBJ1-6|15|.
CASSLGDCCNSPLHF
TGCGCCAGCAGCCTGGGGGACTGCTGTAATTCACCCCTCCACTTT
>.|TRBV14|TRBJ2-7|13|.
CASSQGDLYEQYF
TGTGCCAGCAGCCAAGGGGACTTATACGAGCAGTACTTC
>medium-sized|TRBV29-1|TRBJ1-5|13|.
CSVLTDSNQPQHF
TGCAGCGTGCTGACAGATAGCAATCAGCCCCAGCATTTT
>.|TRBV10-2|TRBJ2-2|15|TRBD2
CASSDLAGWTGELFF
TGCGCCAGCAGTGACCTAGCGGGGTGGACCGGGGAGCTGTTTTTT
>.|TRBV19|TRBJ1-5|15|.
CASSRRHKENQPQHF
TGTGCCAGTAGTAGACGTCATAAGGAGAATCAGCCCCAGCATTTT
>.|TRBV6-5|TRBJ1-6|14|TRBD1
CASKYWQGDSPLHF
TGTGCCAGCAAATATTGGCAGGGGGATTCACCCCTCCACTTT
>.|TRBV28|TRBJ2-6|17|TRBD1
CASSSGTGSVGANVLTF
TGTGCCAGCAGTTCCGGGACAGGGTCGGTTGGGGCCAACGTCCTGACTTTC
>.|TRBV4-3|TRBJ2-3|16|.
CASSQEIGSLYVTQYF
TGCGCCAGCAGCCAAGAGATCGGGAGCCTTTATGTTACGCAGTATTTT
>.|TRBV6-5|TRBJ2-7|12|.
CASSYPGYEQYF
TGTGCCAGCAGTTACCCGGGCTACGAGCAGTACTTC
>few|TRBV27|TRBJ2-5|14|TRBD2
CASSSSGGGKTQYF
TGTGCCAGCAGTTCTAGCGGGGGTGGGAAGACCCAGTACTTC
>.|TRBV19|TRBJ1-2|14|.
CASSISTGNYGYTF
TGTGCCAGTAGTATCTCCACAGGGAACTATGGCTACACCTTC
>.|TRBV5-1|TRBJ2-3|14|TRBD2
CASSLGTSGDTQYF
TGCGCCAGCAGCTTGGGGACTAGCGGGGATACGCAGTATTTT
>.|TRBV7-9|TRBJ2-7|16|TRBD2
CASSPIGGGGPGEQYF
TGTGCCAGCAGCCCTATCGGCGGGGGGGGTCCCGGCGAGCAGTACTTC
>.|TRBV27|TRBJ1-5|14|TRBD1
CARNYGQGGQPQHF
TGTGCCCGAAACTATGGACAGGGTGGTCAGCCCCAGCATTTT
>.|TRBV11-2|TRBJ1-2|17|TRBD1
CASSLVAGTGNNYGYTF
TGTGCCAGCAGCTTAGTTGCCGGGACAGGGAATAACTATGGCTACACCTTC
>.|TRBV19|TRBJ1-5|17|TRBD1
CASSIDRRGLGYQPQHF
TGTGCCAGTAGTATAGATCGGAGGGGGCTGGGGTATCAGCCCCAGCATTTT
>.|TRBV4-3|TRBJ1-1|16|.
CASSQESPDKNTEAFF
TGCGCCAGCAGCCAAGAGTCTCCGGACAAGAACACTGAAGCTTTCTTT
>.|TRBV7-9|TRBJ1-2|15|TRBD1
CASSLGQGRTYGYTF
TGTGCCAGCAGCTTGGGACAGGGAAGGACCTATGGCTACACCTTC
>.|TRBV4-1|TRBJ1-1|14|.
CASSQPTRGPEAFF
TGCGCCAGCAGCCAGCCGACACGCGGGCCAGAAGCTTTCTTT
>.|TRBV5-1|TRBJ1-6|13|.
CASSLVENSPLHF
TGCGCCAGCAGCTTGGTTGAGAATTCACCCCTCCACTTT
>.|TRBV28|TRBJ1-2|15|TRBD1
CASSLLQPDRDGYTF
TGTGCCAGCAGTTTACTTCAACCAGACAGGGATGGCTACACCTTC
>.|TRBV28|TRBJ2-7|16|TRBD2
CASSASGGASSYEQYF
TGTGCCAGCAGTGCCTCGGGGGGGGCGAGCTCCTACGAGCAGTACTTC
>.|TRBV2|TRBJ2-5|13|TRBD2
CASSQTSAGTQYF
TGTGCCAGCAGTCAAACTAGCGCCGGGACCCAGTACTTC
>.|TRBV28|TRBJ1-5|11|.
CASNSYQPQHF
TGTGCCAGCAATTCTTATCAGCCCCAGCATTTT
>.|TRBV6-5|TRBJ2-7|15|.
CACSNSARGGYEQYF
TGTGCCTGCTCAAACTCGGCCAGGGGTGGGTACGAGCAGTACTTC
>.|TRBV5-1|TRBJ2-2|15|TRBD2
CASSWTSGGAGELFF
TGCGCCAGCAGCTGGACTAGCGGGGGGGCCGGGGAGCTGTTTTTT
>.|TRBV29-1|TRBJ2-5|14|TRBD2
CSVVLTSGWETQYF
TGCAGCGTCGTCCTCACTAGCGGCTGGGAGACCCAGTACTTC